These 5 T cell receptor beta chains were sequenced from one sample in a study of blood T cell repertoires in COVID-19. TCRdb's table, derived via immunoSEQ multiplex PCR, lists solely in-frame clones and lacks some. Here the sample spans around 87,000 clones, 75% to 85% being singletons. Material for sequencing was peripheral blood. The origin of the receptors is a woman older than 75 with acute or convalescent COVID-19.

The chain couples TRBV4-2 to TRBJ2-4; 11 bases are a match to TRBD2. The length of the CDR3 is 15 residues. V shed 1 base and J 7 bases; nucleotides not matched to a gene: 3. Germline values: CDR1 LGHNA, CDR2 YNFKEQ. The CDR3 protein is CASSQAVAGGNIQYF. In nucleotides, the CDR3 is TGTGCCAGCAGCCAAGCCGTAGCGGGGGGGAACATTCAGTACTTC.

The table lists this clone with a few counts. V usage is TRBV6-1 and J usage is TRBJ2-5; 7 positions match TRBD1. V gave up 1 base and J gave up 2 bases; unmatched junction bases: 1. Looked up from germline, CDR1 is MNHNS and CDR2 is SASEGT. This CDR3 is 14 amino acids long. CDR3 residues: CASSEGQGQETQYF. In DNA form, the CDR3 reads TGTGCCAGCAGTGAAGGACAGGGACAAGAGACCCAGTACTTC.

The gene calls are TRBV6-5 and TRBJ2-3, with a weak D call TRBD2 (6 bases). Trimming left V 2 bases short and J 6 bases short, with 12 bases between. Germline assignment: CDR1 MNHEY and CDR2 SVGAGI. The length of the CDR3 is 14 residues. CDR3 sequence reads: CASSYTPRGDTQYF. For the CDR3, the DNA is TGTGCCAGCAGTTACACGCCTCGGGGGGATACGCAGTATTTT.

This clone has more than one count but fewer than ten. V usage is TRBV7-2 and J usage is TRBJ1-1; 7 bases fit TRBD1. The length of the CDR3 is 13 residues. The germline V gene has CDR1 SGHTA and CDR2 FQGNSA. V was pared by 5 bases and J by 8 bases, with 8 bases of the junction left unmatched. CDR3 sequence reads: CASSTQGEGEAFF. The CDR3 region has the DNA TGTGCCAGCAGCACCCAGGGGGAAGGAGAAGCTTTCTTT.

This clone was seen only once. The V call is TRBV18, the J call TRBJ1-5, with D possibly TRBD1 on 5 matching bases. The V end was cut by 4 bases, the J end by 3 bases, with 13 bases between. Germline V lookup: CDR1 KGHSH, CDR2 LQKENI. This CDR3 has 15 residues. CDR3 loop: CASSQSGGINQPQHF. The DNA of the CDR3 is TGTGCCAGCTCACAATCGGGGGGAATCAATCAGCCCCAGCATTTT.